This entry is about one T cell receptor beta chain. The antigen it recognizes is unknown. Qualities for individual bases were not recorded, and no much larger clone is one base off. The label giving this sample's treatment or condition can be read as: allogeneic hematopoietic cell transplantation with graft depleted of TCRalphabeta T cells and CD19 B cells. Transplant recipients were children who received TCRalphabeta/CD19-depleted allogeneic hematopoietic cell grafts. Library preparation used PCR. Sequencing was carried out with an Illumina HiSeq 2500. TCR library preparation used molecular barcoding, with unique molecular identifiers applied to normalize quantification of the TCRbeta repertoire. TCRdb handled the public reads itself, with Q25 trimming in fastp and clone calling in MiXCR, and kept productive beta chains. Each entry is one CDR3 protein sequence, shown with its most common DNA and genes. The sample table shows 250,000 to 400,000 distinct CDR3 sequences, and around 25% are seen once. The ten most abundant clones make up 9.5% to 12% of the sample.

CDR1 and CDR2 were assigned from the germline V gene as SGHVS and FQNEAQ. Including the terminal cysteine and phenylalanine, the CDR3 comprises 14 residues. Just the 42-base CDR3 DNA is kept, in frame starting at base 1. V is pared back by 0 bases and J by 6 bases, with 9 bases lying between the germline termini. The entry originates in a study of T-cell reconstitution after alpha-beta-depleted transplantation in children listed by TCRdb under 2016. A note on the overall study: T-cell immune reconstitution after TCRalphabeta/CD19-depleted allogeneic hematopoietic cell transplantation in children was quantitatively tracked in the study by means of TCR repertoire profiling.

Overall study outcomes, separate from this receptor: Hyperexpanded clone frequencies declined over subsequent months; after one year, T-cell counts and TCRbeta diversity were mostly attributed to newly produced T cells. The apparently early recovery of alphabetaT-cell counts about two months after transplant reportedly depended on only several hundred rapidly expanded clones that came from non-depleted graft cells. In some patients, the high TCRbeta diversity seen at day 60 was put down to recipient T cells and intrathymic progenitors that had survived conditioning.

The chain is assembled from TRBV7-8 and TRBJ1-3; the D gene cannot be named for sure. The receptor comes from a male patient aged 5 to 17 who had a stem cell transplant for acute lymphoblastic leukemia, so the T cells may come from the graft donor. The starting material was PBMCs, mostly from graft donor cells, obtained 180 days after TCRalphabeta/CD19-depleted stem cell transplant. Here the CDR3 is given as CASSLAEGENTIYF. The nucleotides read TGTGCCAGCAGCTTAGCCGAGGGTGAAAACACCATATATTTT.